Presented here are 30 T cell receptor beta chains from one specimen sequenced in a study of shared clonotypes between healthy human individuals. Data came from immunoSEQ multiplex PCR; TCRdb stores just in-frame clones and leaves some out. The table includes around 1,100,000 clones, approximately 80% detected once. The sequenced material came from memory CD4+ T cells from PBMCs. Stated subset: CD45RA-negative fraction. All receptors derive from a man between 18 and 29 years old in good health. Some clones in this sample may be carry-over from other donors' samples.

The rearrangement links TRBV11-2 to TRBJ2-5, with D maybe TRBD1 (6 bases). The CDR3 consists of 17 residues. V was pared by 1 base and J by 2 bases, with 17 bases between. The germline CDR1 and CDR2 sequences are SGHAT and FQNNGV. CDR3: CASSLVGGSRYQETQYF. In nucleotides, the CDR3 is TGTGCCAGCAGCTTAGTTGGGGGCTCTCGCTATCAAGAGACCCAGTACTTC.

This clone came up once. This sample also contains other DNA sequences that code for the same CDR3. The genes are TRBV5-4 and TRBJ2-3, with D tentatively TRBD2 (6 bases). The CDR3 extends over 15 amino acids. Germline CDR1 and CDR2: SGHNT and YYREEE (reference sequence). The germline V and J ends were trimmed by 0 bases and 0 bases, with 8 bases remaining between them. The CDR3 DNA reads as TGTGCCAGCAGCTTGGGTGGGACTAGCACAGATACGCAGTATTTT. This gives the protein CASSLGGTSTDTQYF.

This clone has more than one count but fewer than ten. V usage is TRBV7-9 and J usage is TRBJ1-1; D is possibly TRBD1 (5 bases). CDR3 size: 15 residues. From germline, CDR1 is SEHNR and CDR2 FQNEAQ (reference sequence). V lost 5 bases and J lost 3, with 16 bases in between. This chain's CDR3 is CASSHEGNWDTEAFF. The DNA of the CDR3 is TGTGCCAGCAGCCACGAGGGGAATTGGGACACTGAAGCTTTCTTT.

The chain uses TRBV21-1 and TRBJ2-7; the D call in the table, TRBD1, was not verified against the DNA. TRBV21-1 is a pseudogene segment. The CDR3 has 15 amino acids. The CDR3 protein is CASSARDSPLYEQYF. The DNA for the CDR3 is TGTGCCAGCAGCGCCAGGGACAGCCCCTTATACGAGCAGTACTTC.

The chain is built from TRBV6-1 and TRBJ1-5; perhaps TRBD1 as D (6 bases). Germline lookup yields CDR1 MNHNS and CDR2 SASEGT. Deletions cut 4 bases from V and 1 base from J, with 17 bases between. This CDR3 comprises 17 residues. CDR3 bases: TGTGCCAGCAGTGCAACCCTTGGACAGCCGAGCAATCAGCCCCAGCATTTT. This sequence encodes CASSATLGQPSNQPQHF.

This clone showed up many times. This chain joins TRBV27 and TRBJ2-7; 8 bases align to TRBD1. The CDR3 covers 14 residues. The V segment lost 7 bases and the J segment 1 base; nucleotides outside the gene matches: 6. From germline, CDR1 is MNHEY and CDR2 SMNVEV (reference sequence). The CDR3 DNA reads TGTGCCAGCAAACCGCAGGGGGCATCCTACGAGCAGTACTTC. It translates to CASKPQGASYEQYF.

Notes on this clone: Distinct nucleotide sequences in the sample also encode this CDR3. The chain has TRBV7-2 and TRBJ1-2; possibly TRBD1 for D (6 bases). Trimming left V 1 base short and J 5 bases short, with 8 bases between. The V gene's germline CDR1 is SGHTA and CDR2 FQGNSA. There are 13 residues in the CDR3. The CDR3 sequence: CASSLGTDYGYTF. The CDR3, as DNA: TGTGCCAGCAGCTTAGGGACAGATTATGGCTACACCTTC.

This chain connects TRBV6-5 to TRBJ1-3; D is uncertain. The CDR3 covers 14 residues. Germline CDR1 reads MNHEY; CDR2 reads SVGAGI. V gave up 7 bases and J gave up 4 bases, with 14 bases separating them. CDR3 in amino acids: CASTGGMSGNTIYF. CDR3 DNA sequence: TGTGCCAGCACGGGAGGAATGTCCGGAAACACCATATATTTT.

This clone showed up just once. CDR3 sequence reads: CASSLGHESGQNEQFF. CDR3 sequence (DNA): TGTGCCAGCAGCTTAGGACACGAGAGTGGGCAGAATGAGCAGTTCTTC. The rearrangement joins TRBV11-3 to TRBJ2-1, with D unclear. The V gene's germline CDR1 is SGHNT and CDR2 YENEEA. The CDR3 runs 16 residues. Between the trimmed V and J ends, which lost 1 base and 7 bases, there was a span of 17 bases.

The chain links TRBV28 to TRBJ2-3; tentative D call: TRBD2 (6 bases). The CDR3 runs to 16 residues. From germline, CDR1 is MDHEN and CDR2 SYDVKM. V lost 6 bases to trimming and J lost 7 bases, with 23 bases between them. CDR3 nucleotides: TGTGCCAGCAGGGGGTCCGGGGGAAAGGATTGGAATACGCAGTATTTT. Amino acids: CASRGSGGKDWNTQYF.

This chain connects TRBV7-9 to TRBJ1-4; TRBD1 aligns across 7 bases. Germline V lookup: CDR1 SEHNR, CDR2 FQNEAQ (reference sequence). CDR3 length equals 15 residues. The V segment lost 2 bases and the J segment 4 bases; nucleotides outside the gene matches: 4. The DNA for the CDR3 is TGTGCCAGCAGCTTACCCGGACAGGTTAATGAAAAACTGTTTTTT. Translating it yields CASSLPGQVNEKLFF.

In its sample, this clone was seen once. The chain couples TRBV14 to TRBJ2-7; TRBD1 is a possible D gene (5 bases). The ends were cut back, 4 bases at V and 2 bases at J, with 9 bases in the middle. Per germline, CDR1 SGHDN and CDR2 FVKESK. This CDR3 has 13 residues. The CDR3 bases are TGTGCCAGCAGCCCAGGGTCTCCCTACGAGCAGTACTTC. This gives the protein CASSPGSPYEQYF.

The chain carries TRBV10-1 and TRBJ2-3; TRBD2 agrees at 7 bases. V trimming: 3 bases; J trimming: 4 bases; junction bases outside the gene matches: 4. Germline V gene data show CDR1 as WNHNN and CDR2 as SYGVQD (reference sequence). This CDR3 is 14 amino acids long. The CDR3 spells CASSEGLAADTQYF. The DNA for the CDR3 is TGCGCCAGCAGTGAAGGGCTAGCGGCAGATACGCAGTATTTT.

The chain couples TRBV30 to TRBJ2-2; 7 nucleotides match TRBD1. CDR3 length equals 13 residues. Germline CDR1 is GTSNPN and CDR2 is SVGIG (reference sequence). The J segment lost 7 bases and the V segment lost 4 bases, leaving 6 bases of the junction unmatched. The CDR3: CAWTPRDSGELFF. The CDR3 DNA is TGTGCCTGGACCCCAAGGGACAGCGGGGAGCTGTTTTTT.

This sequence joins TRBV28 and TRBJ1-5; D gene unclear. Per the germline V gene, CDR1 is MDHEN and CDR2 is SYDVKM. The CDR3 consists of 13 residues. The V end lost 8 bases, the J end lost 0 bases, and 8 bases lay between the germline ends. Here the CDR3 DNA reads TGTGCCAGCGGGCTATATAGCAATCAGCCCCAGCATTTT. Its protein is CASGLYSNQPQHF.

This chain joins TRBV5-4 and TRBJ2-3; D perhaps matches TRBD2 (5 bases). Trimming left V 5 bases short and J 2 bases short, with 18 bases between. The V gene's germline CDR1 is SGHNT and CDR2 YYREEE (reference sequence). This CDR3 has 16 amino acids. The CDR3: CASSSSGALNTDTQYF. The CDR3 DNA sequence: TGTGCCAGCAGTTCAAGCGGAGCCCTCAACACAGATACGCAGTATTTT. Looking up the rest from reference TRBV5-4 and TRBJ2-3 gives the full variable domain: ETGVTQSPTHLIKTRGQQVTLRCSSQSGHNTVSWYQQALGQGPQFIFQYYREEENGRGNFPPRFSGLQFPNYSSELNVNALELDDSALYLCASSSSGALNTDTQYFGPGTRLTVL.

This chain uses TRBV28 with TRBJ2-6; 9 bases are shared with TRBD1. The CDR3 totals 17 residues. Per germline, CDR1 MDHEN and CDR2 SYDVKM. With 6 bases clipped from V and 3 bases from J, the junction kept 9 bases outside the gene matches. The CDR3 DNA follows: TGTGCCAGCAGAGACCTACAGGGGGCTGATGGGGCCAACGTCCTGACTTTC. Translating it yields CASRDLQGADGANVLTF.

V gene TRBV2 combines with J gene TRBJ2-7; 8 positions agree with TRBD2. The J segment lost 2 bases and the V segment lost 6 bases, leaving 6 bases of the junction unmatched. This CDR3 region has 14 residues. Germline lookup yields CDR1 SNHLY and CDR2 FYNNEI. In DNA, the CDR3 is TGTGCCAGCAGAGTAAGCGGGAGTACCTACGAGCAGTACTTC. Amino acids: CASRVSGSTYEQYF.

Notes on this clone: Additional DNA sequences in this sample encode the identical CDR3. CDR3 in DNA: TGTGCCAGCAGTCCCGGCGTGAACTATGGCTACACCTTC. It encodes CASSPGVNYGYTF. The J gene is TRBJ1-2, the V gene TRBV28, with D hard to call. The V gene's germline CDR1 is MDHEN and CDR2 SYDVKM. Trimming shortened V by 5 bases and J by 2 bases, and 9 bases separated the two germline ends. This CDR3 spans 13 amino acids.

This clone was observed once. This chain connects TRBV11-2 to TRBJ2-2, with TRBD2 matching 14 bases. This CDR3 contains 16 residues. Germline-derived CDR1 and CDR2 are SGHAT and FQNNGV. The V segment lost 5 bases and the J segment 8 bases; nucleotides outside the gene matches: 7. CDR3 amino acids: CASSPGLAGGIGELFF. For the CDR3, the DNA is TGTGCCAGCAGCCCCGGACTAGCGGGAGGAATTGGGGAGCTGTTTTTT.

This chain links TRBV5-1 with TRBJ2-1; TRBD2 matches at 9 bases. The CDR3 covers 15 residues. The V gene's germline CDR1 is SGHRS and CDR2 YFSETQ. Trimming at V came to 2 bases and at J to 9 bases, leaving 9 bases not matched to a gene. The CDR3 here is CASSFSGSGDSEQFF. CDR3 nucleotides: TGCGCCAGCAGCTTTAGCGGGAGTGGAGACAGTGAGCAGTTCTTC.

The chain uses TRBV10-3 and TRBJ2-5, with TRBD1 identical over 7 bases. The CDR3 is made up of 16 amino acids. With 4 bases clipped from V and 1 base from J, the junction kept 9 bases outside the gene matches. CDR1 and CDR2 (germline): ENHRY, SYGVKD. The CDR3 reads CAISASRGSSQETQYF. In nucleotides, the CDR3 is TGTGCCATCAGTGCTTCCAGGGGGTCCAGCCAAGAGACCCAGTACTTC.

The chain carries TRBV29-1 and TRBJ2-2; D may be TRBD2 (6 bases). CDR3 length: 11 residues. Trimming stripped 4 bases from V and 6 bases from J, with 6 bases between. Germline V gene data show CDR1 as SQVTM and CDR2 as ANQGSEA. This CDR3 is CSVGEAGELFF. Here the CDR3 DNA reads TGCAGCGTTGGGGAGGCCGGGGAGCTGTTTTTT.

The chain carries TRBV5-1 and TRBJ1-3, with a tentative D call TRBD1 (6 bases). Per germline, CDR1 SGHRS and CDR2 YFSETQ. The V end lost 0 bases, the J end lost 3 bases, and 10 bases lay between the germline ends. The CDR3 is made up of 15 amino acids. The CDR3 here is CASSLVGADGNTIYF. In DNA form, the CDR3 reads TGCGCCAGCAGCTTGGTGGGGGCAGATGGAAACACCATATATTTT.

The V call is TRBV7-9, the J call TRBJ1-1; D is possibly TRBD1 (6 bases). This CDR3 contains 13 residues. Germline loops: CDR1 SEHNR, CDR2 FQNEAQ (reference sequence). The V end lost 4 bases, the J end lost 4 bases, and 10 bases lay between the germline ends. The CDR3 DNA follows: TGTGCCAGCAGCTCCACAGGGATCACTGAAGCTTTCTTT. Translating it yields CASSSTGITEAFF.

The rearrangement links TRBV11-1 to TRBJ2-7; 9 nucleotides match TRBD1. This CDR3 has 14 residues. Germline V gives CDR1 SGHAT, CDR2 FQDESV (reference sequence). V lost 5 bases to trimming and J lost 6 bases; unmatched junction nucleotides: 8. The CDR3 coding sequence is TGTGCCAGCAGCCGTCCCGGGACAGGGTTCGAGCAGTACTTC. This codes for CASSRPGTGFEQYF. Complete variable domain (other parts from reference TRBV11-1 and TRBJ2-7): EAEVAQSPRYKITEKSQAVAFWCDPISGHATLYWYRQILGQGPELLVQFQDESVVDDSQLPKDRFSAERLKGVDSTLKIQPAELGDSAMYLCASSRPGTGFEQYFGPGTRLTVT.

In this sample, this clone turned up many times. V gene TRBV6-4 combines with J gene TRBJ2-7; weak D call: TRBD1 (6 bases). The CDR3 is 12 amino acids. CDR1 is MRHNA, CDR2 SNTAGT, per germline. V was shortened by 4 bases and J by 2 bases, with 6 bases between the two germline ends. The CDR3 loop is CASSGDTYEQYF. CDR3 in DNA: TGTGCCAGCAGTGGGGACACCTACGAGCAGTACTTC.

The CDR3 is CASSIWRTSNRNEQFF. CDR3 coding DNA: TGTGCCAGCAGCATTTGGCGGACTAGCAATAGAAATGAGCAGTTCTTC. The chain links TRBV7-3 to TRBJ2-1; TRBD2 agrees at 8 bases. This CDR3 region has 16 residues. CDR1 and CDR2 (germline): SGHTA, FQGTGA. The J segment lost 7 bases and the V segment lost 5 bases, leaving 13 bases of the junction unmatched.

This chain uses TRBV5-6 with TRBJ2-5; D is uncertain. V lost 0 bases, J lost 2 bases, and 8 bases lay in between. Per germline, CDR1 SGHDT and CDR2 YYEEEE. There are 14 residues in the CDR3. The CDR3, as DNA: TGTGCCAGCAGCTTGGCGACCGAGCAAGAGACCCAGTACTTC. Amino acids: CASSLATEQETQYF.

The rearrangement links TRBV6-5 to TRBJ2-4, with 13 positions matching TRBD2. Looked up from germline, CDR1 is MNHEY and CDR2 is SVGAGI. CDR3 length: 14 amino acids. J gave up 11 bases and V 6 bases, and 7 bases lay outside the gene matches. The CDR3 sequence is CASSMTGLAGVQYF. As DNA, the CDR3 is TGTGCCAGCAGCATGACCGGACTAGCGGGAGTTCAGTACTTC.